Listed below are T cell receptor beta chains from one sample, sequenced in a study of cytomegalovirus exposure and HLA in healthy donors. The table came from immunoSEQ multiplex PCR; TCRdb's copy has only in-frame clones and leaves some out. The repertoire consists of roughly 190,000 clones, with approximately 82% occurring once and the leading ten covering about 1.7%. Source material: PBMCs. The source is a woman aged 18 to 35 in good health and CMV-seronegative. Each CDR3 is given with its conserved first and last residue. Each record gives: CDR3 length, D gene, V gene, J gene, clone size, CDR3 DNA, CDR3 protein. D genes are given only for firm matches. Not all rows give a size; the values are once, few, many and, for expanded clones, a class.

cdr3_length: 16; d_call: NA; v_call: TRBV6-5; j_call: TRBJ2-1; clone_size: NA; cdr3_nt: TGTGCCAGCAGTTACTCGAGCGGGCCTTTCTACAATGAGCAGTTCTTC; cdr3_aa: CASSYSSGPFYNEQFF
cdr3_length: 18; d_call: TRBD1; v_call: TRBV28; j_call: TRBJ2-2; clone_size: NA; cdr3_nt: TGTGCCAGCAGGGACTGGGACAGCCCTATCGGTCTCACCGGGGAGCTGTTTTTT; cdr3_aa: CASRDWDSPIGLTGELFF
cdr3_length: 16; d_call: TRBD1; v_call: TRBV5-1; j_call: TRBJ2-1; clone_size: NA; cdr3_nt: TGCGCCAGCAGCATCGGACAGGGACCCGCCTACAATGAGCAGTTCTTC; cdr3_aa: CASSIGQGPAYNEQFF
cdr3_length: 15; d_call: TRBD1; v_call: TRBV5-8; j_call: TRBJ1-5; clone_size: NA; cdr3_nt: TGTGCCAGCAGCGGACAGGGGTATAGCAATCAGCCCCAGCATTTT; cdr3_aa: CASSGQGYSNQPQHF
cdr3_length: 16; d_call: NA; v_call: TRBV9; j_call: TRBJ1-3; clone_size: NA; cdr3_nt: TGTGCCAGCAGCGTAACGGACAGCTACTCTGGAAACACCATATATTTT; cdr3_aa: CASSVTDSYSGNTIYF
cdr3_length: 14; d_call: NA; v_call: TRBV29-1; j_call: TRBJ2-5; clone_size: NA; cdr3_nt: TGCAGCGTTGAAGACCAACAGTTCCAAGAGACCCAGTACTTC; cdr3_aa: CSVEDQQFQETQYF
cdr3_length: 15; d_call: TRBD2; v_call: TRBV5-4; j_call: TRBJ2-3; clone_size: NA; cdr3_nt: TGTGCCAGCAGCCGACTAGCGGGAAACACAGATACGCAGTATTTT; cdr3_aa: CASSRLAGNTDTQYF
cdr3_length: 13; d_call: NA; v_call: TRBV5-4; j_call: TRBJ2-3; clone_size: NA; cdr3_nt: TGTGCCAGCAGCTTGACAGGGAAGGATACGCAGTATTTT; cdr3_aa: CASSLTGKDTQYF
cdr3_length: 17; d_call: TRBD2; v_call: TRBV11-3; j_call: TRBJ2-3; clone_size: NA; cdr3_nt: TGTGCCAGCAGCCCCACGGGACTAGCGGGGGGCACAGATACGCAGTATTTT; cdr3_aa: CASSPTGLAGGTDTQYF
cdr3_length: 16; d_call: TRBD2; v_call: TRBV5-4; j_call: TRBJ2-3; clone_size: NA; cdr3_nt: TGTGCCAGCACTGGGGGTAGCGGGAGGAGCACAGATACGCAGTATTTT; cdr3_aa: CASTGGSGRSTDTQYF
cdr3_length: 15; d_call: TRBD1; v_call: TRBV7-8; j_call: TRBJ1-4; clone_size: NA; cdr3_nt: TGTGCCAGCAGCTCCCGGACAGGAACAAATGAAAAACTGTTTTTT; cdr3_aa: CASSSRTGTNEKLFF
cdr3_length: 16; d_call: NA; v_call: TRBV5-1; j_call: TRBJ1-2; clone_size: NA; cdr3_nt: TGCGCCAGCAGCGTTACCCTCCGGGGGGCTAACTATGGCTACACCTTC; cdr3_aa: CASSVTLRGANYGYTF
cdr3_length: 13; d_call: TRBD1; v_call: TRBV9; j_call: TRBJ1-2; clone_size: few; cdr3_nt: TGTGCCAGCAGCGGACAGGGGATGAGTGGCTACACCTTC; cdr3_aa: CASSGQGMSGYTF
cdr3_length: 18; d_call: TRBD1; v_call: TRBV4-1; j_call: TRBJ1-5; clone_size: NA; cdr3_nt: TGCGCCAGCAGCCAAGAAGCACCCGGGACAGGGATCAATCAGCCCCAGCATTTT; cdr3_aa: CASSQEAPGTGINQPQHF
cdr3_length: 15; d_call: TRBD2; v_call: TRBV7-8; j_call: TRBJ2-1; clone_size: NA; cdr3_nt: TGTGCCAGCAGCTTCGGGGGGAGCTCCTACAATGAGCAGTTCTTC; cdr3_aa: CASSFGGSSYNEQFF
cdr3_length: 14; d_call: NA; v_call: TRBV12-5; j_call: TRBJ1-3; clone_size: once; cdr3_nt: TGTGCTAGTGGTTTGGGGACAGATGGAAACACCATATATTTT; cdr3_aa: CASGLGTDGNTIYF
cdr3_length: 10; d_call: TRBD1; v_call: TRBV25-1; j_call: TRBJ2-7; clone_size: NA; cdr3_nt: TGTGCCCGACAGGGGAACGAGCAGTACTTC; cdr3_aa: CARQGNEQYF
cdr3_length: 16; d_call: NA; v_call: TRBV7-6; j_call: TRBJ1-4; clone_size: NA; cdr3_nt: TGTGCCAGCAGCGGACCTAGGACAGCGGGGAATGAAAAACTGTTTTTT; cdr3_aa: CASSGPRTAGNEKLFF
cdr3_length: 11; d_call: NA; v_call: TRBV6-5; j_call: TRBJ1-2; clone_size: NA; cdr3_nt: TGTGCCACCTTTACAGGGATAGGCTACACCTTC; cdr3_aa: CATFTGIGYTF
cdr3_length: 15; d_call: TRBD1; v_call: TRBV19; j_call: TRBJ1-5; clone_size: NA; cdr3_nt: TGTGCCAGTAGTATCATGACAGGGGCCGAGCAGCCCCAGCATTTT; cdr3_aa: CASSIMTGAEQPQHF
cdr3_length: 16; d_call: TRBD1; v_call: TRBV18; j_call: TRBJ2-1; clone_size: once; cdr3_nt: TGTGCCAGCTCACCCGACAGGGGGCGTATGGACAATGAGCAGTTCTTC; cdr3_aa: CASSPDRGRMDNEQFF
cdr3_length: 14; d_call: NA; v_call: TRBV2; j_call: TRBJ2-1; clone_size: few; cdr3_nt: TGTGCCAGCAGTGAATATACTTTTTACAATGAGCAGTTCTTC; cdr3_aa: CASSEYTFYNEQFF
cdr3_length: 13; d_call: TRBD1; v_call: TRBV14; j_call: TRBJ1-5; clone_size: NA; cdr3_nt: TGTGCCAGCAGCCGGACAGGGAATCAGCCCCAGCATTTT; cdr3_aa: CASSRTGNQPQHF
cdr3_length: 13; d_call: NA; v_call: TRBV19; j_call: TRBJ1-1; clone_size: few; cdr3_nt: TGTGCCAGTAGCTTATCAGGGAACACTGAAGCTTTCTTT; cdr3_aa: CASSLSGNTEAFF